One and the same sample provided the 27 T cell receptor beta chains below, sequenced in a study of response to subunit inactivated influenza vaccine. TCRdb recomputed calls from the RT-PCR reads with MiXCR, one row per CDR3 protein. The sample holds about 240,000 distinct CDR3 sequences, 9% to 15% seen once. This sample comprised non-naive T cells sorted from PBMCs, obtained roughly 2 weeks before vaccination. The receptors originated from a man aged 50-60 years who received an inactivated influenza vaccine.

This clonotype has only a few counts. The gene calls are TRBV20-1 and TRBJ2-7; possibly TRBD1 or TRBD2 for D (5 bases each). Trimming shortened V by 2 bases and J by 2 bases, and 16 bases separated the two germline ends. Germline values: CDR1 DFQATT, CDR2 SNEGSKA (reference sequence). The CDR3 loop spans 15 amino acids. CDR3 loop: CSARRVTGATYEQYF. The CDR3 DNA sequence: TGCAGTGCTAGACGGGTTACCGGGGCCACCTACGAGCAGTACTTC.

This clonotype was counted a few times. CDR3 region: CSVVRLAGEQETQYF. For the CDR3, the DNA is TGCAGTGTGGTCAGACTAGCGGGAGAGCAAGAGACCCAGTACTTC. This chain uses TRBV20-1 with TRBJ2-5; 12 nucleotides match TRBD2. J lost 2 bases, V lost 7 bases, and 8 bases had no gene match. The CDR3 contains 15 residues. Germline CDR1 is DFQATT and CDR2 is SNEGSKA (reference sequence).

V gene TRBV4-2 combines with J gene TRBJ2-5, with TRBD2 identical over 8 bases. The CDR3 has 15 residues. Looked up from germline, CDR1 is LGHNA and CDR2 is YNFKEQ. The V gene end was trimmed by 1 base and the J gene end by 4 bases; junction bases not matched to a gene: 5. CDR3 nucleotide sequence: TGTGCCAGCAGCCAAGGAGCGGGGGACGTAGAGACCCAGTACTTC. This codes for CASSQGAGDVETQYF.

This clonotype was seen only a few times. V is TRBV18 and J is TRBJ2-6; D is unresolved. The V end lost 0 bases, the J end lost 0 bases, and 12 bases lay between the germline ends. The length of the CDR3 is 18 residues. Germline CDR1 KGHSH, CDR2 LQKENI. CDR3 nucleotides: TGTGCCAGCTCACCACCTATCGGCTGGGGCTCTGGGGCCAACGTCCTGACTTTC. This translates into CASSPPIGWGSGANVLTF.

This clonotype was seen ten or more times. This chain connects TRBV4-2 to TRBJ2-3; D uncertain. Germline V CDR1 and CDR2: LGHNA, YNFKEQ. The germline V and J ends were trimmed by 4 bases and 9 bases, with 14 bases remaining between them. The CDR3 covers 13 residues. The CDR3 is CASSLDITKTQYF. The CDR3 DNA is TGTGCCAGCAGCCTCGATATAACAAAAACGCAGTATTTT.

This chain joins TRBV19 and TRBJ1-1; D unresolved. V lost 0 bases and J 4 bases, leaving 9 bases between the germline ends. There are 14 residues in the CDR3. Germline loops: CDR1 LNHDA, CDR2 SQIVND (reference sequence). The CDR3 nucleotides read TGTGCCAGTAGTATAGAAGGCTTGGGCACTGAAGCTTTCTTT. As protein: CASSIEGLGTEAFF.

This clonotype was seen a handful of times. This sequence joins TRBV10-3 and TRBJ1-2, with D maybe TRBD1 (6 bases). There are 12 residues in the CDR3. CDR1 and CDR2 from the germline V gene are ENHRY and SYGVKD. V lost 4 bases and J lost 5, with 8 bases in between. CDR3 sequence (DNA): TGTGCCATCAGTGGGGACACTTATGGCTACACCTTC. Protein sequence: CAISGDTYGYTF.

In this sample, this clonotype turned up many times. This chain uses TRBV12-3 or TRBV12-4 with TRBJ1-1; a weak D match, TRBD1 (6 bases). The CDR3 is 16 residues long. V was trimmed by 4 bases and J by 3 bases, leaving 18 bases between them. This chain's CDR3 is CASSYARGRSDTEAFF. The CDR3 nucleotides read TGTGCCAGCAGTTACGCCAGGGGACGGTCGGACACTGAAGCTTTCTTT.

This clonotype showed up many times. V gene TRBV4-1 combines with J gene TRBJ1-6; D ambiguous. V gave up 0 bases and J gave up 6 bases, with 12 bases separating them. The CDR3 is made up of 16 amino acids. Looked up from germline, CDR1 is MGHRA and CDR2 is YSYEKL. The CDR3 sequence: CASSQEGVGSNSPLHF. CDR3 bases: TGCGCCAGCAGCCAAGAAGGTGTCGGTTCTAATTCACCCCTCCACTTT.

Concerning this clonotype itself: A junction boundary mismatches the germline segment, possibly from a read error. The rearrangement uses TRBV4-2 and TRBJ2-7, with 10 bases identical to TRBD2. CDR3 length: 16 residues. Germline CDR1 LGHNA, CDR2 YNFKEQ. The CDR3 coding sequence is TGTGCCAGCACCCAAGGTGCTAGCGGGAGTCTCGACGAGCAGTACTTC. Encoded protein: CASTQGASGSLDEQYF.

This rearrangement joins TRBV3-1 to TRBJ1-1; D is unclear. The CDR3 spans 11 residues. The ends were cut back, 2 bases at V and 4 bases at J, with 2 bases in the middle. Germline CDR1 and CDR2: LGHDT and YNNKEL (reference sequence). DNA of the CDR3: TGTGCCAGCAGCCAATTCACTGAAGCTTTCTTT. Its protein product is CASSQFTEAFF.

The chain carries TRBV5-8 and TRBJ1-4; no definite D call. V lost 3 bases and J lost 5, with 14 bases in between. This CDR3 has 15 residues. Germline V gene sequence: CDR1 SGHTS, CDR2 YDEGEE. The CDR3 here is CASSSRYSPNEKLFF. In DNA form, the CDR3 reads TGTGCCAGCAGCTCCCGGTACAGCCCAAATGAAAAACTGTTTTTT.

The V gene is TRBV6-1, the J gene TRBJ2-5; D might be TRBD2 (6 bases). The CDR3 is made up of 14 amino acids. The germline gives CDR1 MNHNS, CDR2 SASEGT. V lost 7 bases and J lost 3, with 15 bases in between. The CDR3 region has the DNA TGTGCCAGCAATCCTAGCGAGGCAAAAGAGACCCAGTACTTC. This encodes CASNPSEAKETQYF.

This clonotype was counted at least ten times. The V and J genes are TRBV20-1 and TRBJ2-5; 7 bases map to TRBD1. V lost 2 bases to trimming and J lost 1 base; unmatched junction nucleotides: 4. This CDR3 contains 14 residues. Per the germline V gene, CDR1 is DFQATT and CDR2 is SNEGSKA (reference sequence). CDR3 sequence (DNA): TGCAGTGCTAGAAAGACAGGGACCCAAGAGACCCAGTACTTC. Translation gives CSARKTGTQETQYF.

Here the CDR3 reads CASSRPGQASGANVLTF. The CDR3 DNA sequence: TGTGCCAGCAGCCGACCGGGACAAGCCTCTGGGGCCAACGTCCTGACTTTC. The J gene is TRBJ2-6, the V gene TRBV14; maybe TRBD1 (6 bases). Germline CDR1 and CDR2: SGHDN and FVKESK. The CDR3 extends over 17 amino acids. Between the trimmed V and J ends, which lost 4 bases and 0 bases, there was a span of 13 bases.

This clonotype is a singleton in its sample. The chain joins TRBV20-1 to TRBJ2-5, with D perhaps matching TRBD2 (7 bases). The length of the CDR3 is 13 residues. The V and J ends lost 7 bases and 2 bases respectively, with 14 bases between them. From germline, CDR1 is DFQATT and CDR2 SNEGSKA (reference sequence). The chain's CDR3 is CSGTRGAQETQYF. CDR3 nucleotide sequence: TGCAGTGGGACTCGGGGGGCTCAAGAGACCCAGTACTTC.

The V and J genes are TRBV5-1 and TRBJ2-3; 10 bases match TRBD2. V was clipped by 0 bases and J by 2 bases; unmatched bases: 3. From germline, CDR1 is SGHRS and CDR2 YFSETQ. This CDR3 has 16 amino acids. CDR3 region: CASSLGGLANTDTQYF. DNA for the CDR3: TGCGCCAGCAGCTTGGGGGGACTAGCGAACACAGATACGCAGTATTTT.

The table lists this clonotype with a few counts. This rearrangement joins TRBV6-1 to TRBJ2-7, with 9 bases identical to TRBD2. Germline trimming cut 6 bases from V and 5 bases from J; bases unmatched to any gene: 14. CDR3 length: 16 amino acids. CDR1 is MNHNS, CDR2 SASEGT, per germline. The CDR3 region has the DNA TGTGCCAGCAGGAGAATCTCCTTAGCGGGAGAAAACGAGCAGTACTTC. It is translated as CASRRISLAGENEQYF.

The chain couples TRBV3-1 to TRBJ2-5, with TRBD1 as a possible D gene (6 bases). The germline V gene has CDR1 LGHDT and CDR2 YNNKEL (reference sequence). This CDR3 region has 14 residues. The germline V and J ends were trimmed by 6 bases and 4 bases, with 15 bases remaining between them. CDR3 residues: CASREQGRGETQYF. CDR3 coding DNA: TGTGCCAGCAGGGAACAGGGAAGGGGAGAGACCCAGTACTTC.

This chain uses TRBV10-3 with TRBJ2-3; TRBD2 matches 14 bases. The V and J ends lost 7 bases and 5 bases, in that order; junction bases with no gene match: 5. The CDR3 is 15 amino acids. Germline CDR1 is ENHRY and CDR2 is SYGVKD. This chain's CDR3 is CAITGTSGSIDTQYF. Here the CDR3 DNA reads TGTGCCATCACCGGGACTAGCGGGAGTATAGATACGCAGTATTTT.

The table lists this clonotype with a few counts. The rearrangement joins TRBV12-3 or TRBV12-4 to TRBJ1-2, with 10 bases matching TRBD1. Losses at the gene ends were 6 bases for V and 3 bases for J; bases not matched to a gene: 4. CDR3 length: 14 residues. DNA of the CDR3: TGTGCCAGCAGGGAGACAGGGGGCCACTATGGCTACACCTTC. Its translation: CASRETGGHYGYTF.

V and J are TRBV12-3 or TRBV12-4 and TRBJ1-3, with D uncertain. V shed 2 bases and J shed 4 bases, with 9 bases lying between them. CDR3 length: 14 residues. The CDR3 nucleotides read TGTGCCAGCAGTTTAAGGCTACAGGGAAACACCATATATTTT. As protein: CASSLRLQGNTIYF.

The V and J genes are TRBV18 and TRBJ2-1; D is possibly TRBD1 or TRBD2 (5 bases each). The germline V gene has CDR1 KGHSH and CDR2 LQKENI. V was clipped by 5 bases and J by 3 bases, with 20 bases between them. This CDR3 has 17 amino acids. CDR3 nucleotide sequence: TGTGCCAGCTCATCACTCCCGGGACCCTCAATCTACAATGAGCAGTTCTTC. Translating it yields CASSSLPGPSIYNEQFF.

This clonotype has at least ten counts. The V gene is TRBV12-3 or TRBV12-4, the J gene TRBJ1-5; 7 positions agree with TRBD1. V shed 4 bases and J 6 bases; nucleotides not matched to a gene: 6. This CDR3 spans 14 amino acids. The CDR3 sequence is CASSSRQGTQPQHF. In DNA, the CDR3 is TGTGCCAGCAGTTCCCGACAGGGAACTCAGCCCCAGCATTTT.

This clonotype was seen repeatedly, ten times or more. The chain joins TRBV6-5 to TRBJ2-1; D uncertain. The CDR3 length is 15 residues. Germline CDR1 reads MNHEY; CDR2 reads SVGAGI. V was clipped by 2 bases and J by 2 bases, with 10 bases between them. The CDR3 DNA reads TGTGCCAGCAGTTACGAGGTGAGCACCTACAATGAGCAGTTCTTC. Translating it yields CASSYEVSTYNEQFF.

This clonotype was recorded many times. The chain's CDR3 is CASSQRGDTQYF. CDR3 bases: TGTGCCAGCAGCCAACGAGGAGATACGCAGTATTTT. This chain joins TRBV4-2 and TRBJ2-3; D remains ambiguous. The CDR3 runs to 12 residues. Per the germline V gene, CDR1 is LGHNA and CDR2 is YNFKEQ. V dropped 2 bases and J dropped 5 bases, with 5 bases sitting between them.

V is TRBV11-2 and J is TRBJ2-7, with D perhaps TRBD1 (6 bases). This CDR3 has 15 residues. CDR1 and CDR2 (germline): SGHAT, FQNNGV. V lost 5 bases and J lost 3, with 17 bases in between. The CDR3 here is CASSPSPGTFYEQYF. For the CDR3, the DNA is TGTGCCAGCAGCCCTTCCCCCGGGACATTCTACGAGCAGTACTTC.